What follows is one TCR beta chain and its context. Its target is unknown. The protocol was immunoSEQ multiplex PCR, while the TCRdb copy is restricted to in-frame clones and leaves out a portion. The sample has some 50,000 clones; 91% are singletons. This CDR3 region has 14 residues. The germline V gene encodes CDR1 SEHNR and CDR2 FQNEAQ (reference sequence). The V and J ends lost 2 bases and 5 bases respectively, with 13 bases between them. This record belongs to a study of OX40 agonist ivuxolimab in advanced cancers. Study-wide context: The patients received agonistic anti-OX40 (CD134) antibody ivuxolimab.

Study-level findings and limits: Individuals who were partial responders at 0.1-3.0 mg/kg had clonal expansion that ranked among the lowest.

This material consisted of CD4+ or CD8+ T cells sorted from blood, taken in a trial of the OX40 agonist ivuxolimab. This clonotype was obtained from an adult with an advanced solid tumor such as melanoma, head and neck, liver or kidney cancer. The chain is built from TRBV7-9 and TRBJ2-7, with D possibly TRBD2 on 6 matching bases. DNA for the CDR3: TGTGCCAGCAGCTTATTGCGGGACCCGCACGAGCAGTACGTC. Translating it yields CASSLLRDPHEQYV.